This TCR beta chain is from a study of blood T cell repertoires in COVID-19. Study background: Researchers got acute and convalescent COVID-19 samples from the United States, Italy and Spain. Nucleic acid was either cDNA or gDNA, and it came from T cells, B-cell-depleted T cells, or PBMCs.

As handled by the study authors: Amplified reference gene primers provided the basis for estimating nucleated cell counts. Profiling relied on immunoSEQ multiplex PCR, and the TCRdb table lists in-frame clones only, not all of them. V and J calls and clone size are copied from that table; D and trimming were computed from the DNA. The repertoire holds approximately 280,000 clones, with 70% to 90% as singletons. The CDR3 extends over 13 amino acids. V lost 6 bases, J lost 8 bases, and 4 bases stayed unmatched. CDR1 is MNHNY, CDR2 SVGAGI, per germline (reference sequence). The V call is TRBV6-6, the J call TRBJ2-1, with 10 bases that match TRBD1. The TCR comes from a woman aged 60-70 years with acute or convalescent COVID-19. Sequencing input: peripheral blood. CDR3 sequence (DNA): TGTGCCAGCAGCTGGACAGGGGGATATGAGCAGTTCTTC. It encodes CASSWTGGYEQFF.